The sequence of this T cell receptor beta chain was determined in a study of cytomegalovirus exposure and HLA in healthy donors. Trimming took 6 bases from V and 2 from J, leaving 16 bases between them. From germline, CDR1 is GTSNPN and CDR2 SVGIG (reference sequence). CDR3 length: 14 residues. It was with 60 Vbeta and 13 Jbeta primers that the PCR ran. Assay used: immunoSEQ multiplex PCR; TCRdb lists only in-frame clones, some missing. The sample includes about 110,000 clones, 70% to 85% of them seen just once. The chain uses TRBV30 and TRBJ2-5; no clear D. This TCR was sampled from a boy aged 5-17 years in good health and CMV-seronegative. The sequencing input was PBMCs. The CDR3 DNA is TGTGCCTGTCTCCGGGTTCCTATTCAAGAGACCCAGTACTTC. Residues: CACLRVPIQETQYF. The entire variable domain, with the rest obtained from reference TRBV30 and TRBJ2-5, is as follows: SQTIHQWPATLVQPVGSPLSLECTVEGTSNPNLYWYRQAAGRGLQLLFYSVGIGQISSEVPQNLSASRPQDRQFILSSKKLLLSDSGFYLCACLRVPIQETQYFGPGTRLLVL.